This T cell receptor (beta chain) was identified during a study of T cell responses to AZD1222 COVID-19 vaccine. Findings and caveats of the study: After the peak T cell response, and only then, were repertoires sampled.

This clone appeared a single time. The antigen remains unidentified. Looked up from germline, CDR1 is SNHLY and CDR2 is FYNNEI. The V and J ends lost 6 bases and 3 bases respectively, with 14 bases between them. This CDR3 is built from 14 residues. TCRdb keeps only in-frame clones here, not all; method: immunoSEQ multiplex PCR. The data hold approximately 180,000 clones, with roughly 93% observed a single time. The sequence derives from an adult who received the MenACWY meningococcal vaccine as a control. The sequencing here drew on peripheral blood, taken 28 days after the second dose of the MenACWY control vaccine. This chain uses TRBV2 with TRBJ1-1, with D perhaps matching TRBD1 (6 bases). CDR3 in amino acids: CASRRRGGDTEAFF. In DNA, the CDR3 is TGTGCCAGCAGGAGGCGAGGGGGAGACACTGAAGCTTTCTTT.